Detailed here is one T cell receptor beta chain. Antigen specificity is unknown. The data are from a study of chemoradiotherapy in HPV16-positive cancers. Background on the study: A couple of HPV16-positive patients' cells yielded candidate HPV-specific clones and common motifs.

TCRdb's table, derived via immunoSEQ multiplex PCR, lists solely in-frame clones and lacks some. This table has around 4,900 clones, 75% to 90% appearing once. Study results and limitations: Candidate HPV-specific clones and E7-related TCR motifs grew in tumor during treatment. Only a couple of HPV16-positive patients supplied the functional HPV-specificity definition. For HPV16-positive patients, expanding HPV-responsive T cells associated with longer recurrence-free survival.

The clonotype comes from a human donor with HPV-associated anogenital cancer. Here the sequenced sample was tumor tissue, taken from a patient who underwent chemoradiotherapy.

For the CDR3, the DNA is TGTGCCATCAGTCGGACTAGCGGGGGGGAGACCCAGTACTTC. Protein: CAISRTSGGETQYF. The V call is TRBV10-3, the J call TRBJ2-5, with TRBD2 matching 14 bases. The germline CDR1 and CDR2 sequences are ENHRY and SYGVKD. With V trimmed by 5 bases and J by 5 bases, 1 base remained unmatched. CDR3 length: 14 residues.